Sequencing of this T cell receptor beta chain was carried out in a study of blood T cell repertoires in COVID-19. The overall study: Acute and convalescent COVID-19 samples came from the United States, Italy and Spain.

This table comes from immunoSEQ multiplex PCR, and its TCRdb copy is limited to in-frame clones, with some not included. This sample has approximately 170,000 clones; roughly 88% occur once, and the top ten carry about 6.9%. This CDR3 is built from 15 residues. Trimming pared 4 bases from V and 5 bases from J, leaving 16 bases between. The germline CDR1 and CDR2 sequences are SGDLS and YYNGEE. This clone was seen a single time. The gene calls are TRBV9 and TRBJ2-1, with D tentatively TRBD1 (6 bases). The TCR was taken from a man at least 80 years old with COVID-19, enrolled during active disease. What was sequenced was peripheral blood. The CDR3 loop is CASSTVGRGDNEQFF. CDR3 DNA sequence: TGTGCCAGCAGCACTGTCGGCAGGGGTGACAATGAGCAGTTCTTC.